The TCR beta chain under discussion was sequenced for a study of blood T cell repertoires in COVID-19. The CDR3 spans 12 residues. The germline V gene has CDR1 MNHEY and CDR2 SMNVEV (reference sequence). J was trimmed by 16 bases and V by 2 bases; bases with no gene match: 4. Clones were read by immunoSEQ multiplex PCR, and TCRdb kept only the in-frame ones, dropping some. The data contain a few hundred thousand clones, more than 85% of them seen just once; the ten biggest clones take up about 2.5%. The TCR was taken from a person under 35 with COVID-19, enrolled during active disease. The sample consisted of peripheral blood. J is TRBJ1-6 and V is TRBV27; 8 bases map to TRBD1. The CDR3 protein is CASSLGQGGLHF. CDR3 nucleotide sequence: TGTGCCAGCAGTTTAGGACAGGGTGGGCTCCACTTT.